These 19 T cell receptor beta chains were sequenced from one sample in a study of T cells in Graves' hyperthyroidism and ophthalmopathy (dated by TCRdb to about 2019). The library came from multiplex PCR. This sample was sequenced with an Illumina HiSeq 2000. Amplification of TCR beta CDR3 regions was carried out from RNA transcripts. The first round of RT-PCR for the TCR CDR3 was performed with the HTBI primer set and the Qiagen OneStep RT-PCR kit. The public reads were quality trimmed at Q25 with fastp and then assembled into clones with MiXCR by TCRdb, keeping productive beta chains. Records with the same CDR3 protein are collapsed into one entry carrying the most frequent genes and DNA. In all, the sample holds approximately 700,000 distinct CDR3 sequences, and approximately 42% of those were seen once. 6.5% to 9% of the sample lies in the top ten. Sequencing was done on a sample of peripheral blood or thyroid tissue (not recorded which). These receptors were collected from an adult man with Graves' disease, either hyperthyroidism or ophthalmopathy (not recorded which).

The chain uses TRBV14 and TRBJ1-4; 7 bases align to TRBD1. CDR1 SGHDN and CDR2 FVKESK come from the germline V gene. The CDR3 length is 16 residues. The V segment lost 4 bases and the J segment 5 bases; nucleotides outside the gene matches: 10. In DNA form, the CDR3 reads TGTGCCAGCAGCCGACCGTACAGGGGATTAAATGAAAAACTGTTTTTT. Translating it yields CASSRPYRGLNEKLFF.

For this clonotype: At one end the junction does not follow the germline gene, possibly because of a read error. CDR3 region: CVTSRDGGTGANVLTF. CDR3 DNA sequence: TGTGTCACCAGCAGGGATGGAGGGACTGGGGCCAACGTCCTGACTTTC. The chain couples TRBV15 to TRBJ2-6, with D possibly being TRBD2 (6 bases). The CDR3 loop spans 16 amino acids. Germline assignment: CDR1 LNHNV and CDR2 YYDKDF (reference sequence). Using reference TRBV15 and TRBJ2-6 for the parts outside the CDR3, the full variable domain is DAMVIQNPRYQVTQFGKPVTLSCSQTLNHNVMYWYQQKSSQAPKLLFHYYDKDFNNEADTPDNFQSRRPNTSFCFLDIRSPGLGDTAMYLCVTSRDGGTGANVLTFGAGSRLTVL.

V and J are TRBV7-9 and TRBJ2-7; TRBD2 matches at 9 bases. Trimming cost V 4 bases and J 5 bases; bases outside gene matches: 15. In germline, CDR1 is SEHNR, CDR2 FQNEAQ (reference sequence). This CDR3 has 17 residues. In DNA form, the CDR3 reads TGTGCCAGCAGCTCCCCGTTGAAGCGGGAGGCGCTCCACGAGCAGTACTTC. This translates into CASSSPLKREALHEQYF.

This clonotype was observed at least ten times. The chain has TRBV7-8 and TRBJ1-4; D remains unclear. Germline CDR1 is SGHVS and CDR2 is FQNEAQ. V lost 1 base to trimming and J lost 8 bases, with 8 bases between them. The CDR3 totals 13 residues. The DNA for the CDR3 is TGTGCCAGCAGCTTAGAAGAGGGCGAAAAACTGTTTTTT. Protein: CASSLEEGEKLFF.

V gene TRBV29-1 combines with J gene TRBJ1-1; possible D gene TRBD1, 6 bases. This CDR3 is 13 amino acids long. With 3 bases removed from V and 1 base from J, the gap between germline ends came to 9 bases. The V gene's germline CDR1 is SQVTM and CDR2 ANQGSEA. The CDR3 protein is CSVEAGENTEAFF. The CDR3 coding sequence is TGCAGCGTTGAGGCAGGGGAGAACACTGAAGCTTTCTTT.

This clonotype was counted only a few times. The rearrangement uses TRBV20-1 and TRBJ1-5; no clear D gene. Trimming took off 4 bases at V and 0 bases at J, with 16 bases between the two ends. CDR3 length: 16 amino acids. CDR1 DFQATT and CDR2 SNEGSKA come from the germline V gene (reference sequence). CDR3 sequence (DNA): TGCAGTGCTAAGGACTTCAGTCGGGATAGCAATCAGCCCCAGCATTTT. Amino acids: CSAKDFSRDSNQPQHF.

Ten or more counts support this clonotype. This chain connects TRBV24-1 to TRBJ1-5; no reliable D call. The V and J ends lost 4 bases and 1 base respectively, with 7 bases between them. Germline loops: CDR1 KGHDR, CDR2 SFDVKD. This CDR3 has 14 residues. This chain's CDR3 is CATSDYDSNQPQHF. The CDR3 bases are TGTGCCACCAGTGACTACGACAGCAATCAGCCCCAGCATTTT.

The V and J genes are TRBV11-3 and TRBJ2-5, with 14 bases that match TRBD2. V shed 2 bases and J 5 bases; nucleotides not matched to a gene: 13. The CDR3 covers 19 residues. From germline, CDR1 is SGHNT and CDR2 YENEEA. CDR3 nucleotides: TGTGCCAGCAGCTTACGACGACTAGCGGGAGGGCCCACCGGGGAGACCCAGTACTTC. Its protein is CASSLRRLAGGPTGETQYF. The full variable domain, in which reference TRBV11-3 and TRBJ2-5 provide the parts outside the CDR3, is EAGVVQSPRYKIIEKKQPVAFWCNPISGHNTLYWYLQNLGQGPELLIRYENEEAVDDSQLPKDRFSAERLKGVDSTLKIQPAELGDSAVYLCASSLRRLAGGPTGETQYFGPGTRLLVL.

At least ten counts were recorded for this clonotype. The rearrangement links TRBV29-1 to TRBJ2-5, with a possible D match to TRBD1 (6 bases). The CDR3 is made up of 15 amino acids. Trimming shortened V by 3 bases and J by 2 bases, and 16 bases separated the two germline ends. Germline CDR1 is SQVTM and CDR2 is ANQGSEA. CDR3 sequence (DNA): TGCAGCGTTGATAGCCGGGACACAGCTCAAGAGACCCAGTACTTC. It translates to CSVDSRDTAQETQYF.

This clonotype was detected a few times. This chain connects TRBV2 to TRBJ1-5; TRBD1 agrees at 7 bases. This CDR3 spans 16 amino acids. From germline, CDR1 is SNHLY and CDR2 FYNNEI. After removal of 5 bases from V and 1 base from J, the junction contained 8 bases not matched to a gene. The CDR3 DNA reads TGTGCCAGCAGTTACCCACAGACAGGGAGCAATCAGCCCCAGCATTTT. Amino acids: CASSYPQTGSNQPQHF. Together with reference TRBV2 and TRBJ1-5, the CDR3 gives the full variable domain: EPEVTQTPSHQVTQMGQEVILRCVPISNHLYFYWYRQILGQKVEFLVSFYNNEISEKSEIFDDQFSVERPDGSNFTLKIRSTKLEDSAMYFCASSYPQTGSNQPQHFGDGTRLSIL.

V usage is TRBV5-1 and J usage is TRBJ2-7; unclear D gene. The CDR3 is made up of 13 amino acids. V dropped 1 base and J dropped 6 bases, with 11 bases sitting between them. CDR1 and CDR2 from the germline V gene are SGHRS and YFSETQ. The CDR3 sequence: CASSLTEFGEQYF. DNA of the CDR3: TGCGCCAGCAGCTTGACTGAGTTTGGCGAGCAGTACTTC.

This clonotype was counted ten times or more. The V call is TRBV7-9, the J call TRBJ1-6; a possible D gene is TRBD1 (6 bases). Trimming removed 5 bases from V and 10 bases from J, with 12 bases in between. CDR1 is SEHNR, CDR2 FQNEAQ, per germline (reference sequence). There are 13 residues in the CDR3. CDR3 bases: TGTGCCAGCAGCCAACAGGGTATCTCACCCCTCCACTTT. Protein: CASSQQGISPLHF.

This clonotype was counted once. Relative to the germline gene, one junction end is altered; a read error may explain this. The chain carries TRBV12-3 or TRBV12-4 and TRBJ1-1; the D is unclear. This CDR3 is 10 amino acids long. The CDR3 reads CASGLGRAFF. CDR3 nucleotide sequence: TGTGCCAGCGGTTTAGGGCGGGCTTTCTTT.

This clonotype was seen many times. One end of the junction varies from germline; a read error may be responsible. This chain links TRBV29-1 with TRBJ1-1; no clear D gene. CDR1 and CDR2 from the germline V gene are SQVTM and ANQGSEA. This CDR3 comprises 10 residues. CDR3 in DNA: TGCAGCGTTGAACAGACTGCAGCTTTCTTT. Its translation is CSVEQTAAFF.

This clonotype has a count of ten or more. The chain links TRBV7-9 to TRBJ2-7; tentatively, D is TRBD1 (6 bases). V was cut by 5 bases and J by 5 bases, with 10 bases left in between. CDR1 is SEHNR, CDR2 FQNEAQ, per germline (reference sequence). The CDR3 is 12 residues long. The DNA of the CDR3 is TGTGCCAGCAGCACATCAGGGGACGAGCAGTACTTC. Translated, it gives CASSTSGDEQYF.

This clonotype was observed many times. DNA for the CDR3: TGCAGCGGAAGCCGGGACAGCACTGAAGCTTTCTTT. Translating it yields CSGSRDSTEAFF. This chain uses TRBV29-1 with TRBJ1-1, with 7 bases that match TRBD1. The CDR3 runs 12 residues. The germline gives CDR1 SQVTM, CDR2 ANQGSEA. V was pared by 7 bases and J by 4 bases, with 6 bases of the junction left unmatched.

Notes on this clonotype: This clone may be a read error of a much larger clone one base away. This sequence joins TRBV6-5 and TRBJ1-4; tentative D call: TRBD1 (6 bases). Germline CDR1 is MNHEY and CDR2 is SVGAGI. The CDR3 runs to 16 residues. The CDR3 loop is CAISYPKGGALEKLFF. The DNA for the CDR3 is TGTGCCATCAGTTACCCAAAGGGGGGGGCACTGGAAAAACTGTTTTTT.

This clonotype was seen many times. The chain employs TRBV2 and TRBJ1-1; D uncertain. Germline values: CDR1 SNHLY, CDR2 FYNNEI. Trimming shortened V by 3 bases and J by 5 bases, and 10 bases separated the two germline ends. This CDR3 has 13 residues. The CDR3 loop reads CASSEGKRTEAFF. In DNA form, the CDR3 reads TGTGCCAGCAGTGAGGGTAAGAGGACTGAAGCTTTCTTT.

This rearrangement joins TRBV7-9 to TRBJ1-2; the D gene is possibly TRBD1 (6 bases). The length of the CDR3 is 16 residues. Germline V gene data show CDR1 as SEHNR and CDR2 as FQNEAQ (reference sequence). The V and J ends lost 6 bases and 1 base respectively, with 18 bases between them. CDR3 bases: TGTGCCAGCAGTTTGACAGGAGACGGGGTTAACTATGGCTACACCTTC. Its protein product is CASSLTGDGVNYGYTF.